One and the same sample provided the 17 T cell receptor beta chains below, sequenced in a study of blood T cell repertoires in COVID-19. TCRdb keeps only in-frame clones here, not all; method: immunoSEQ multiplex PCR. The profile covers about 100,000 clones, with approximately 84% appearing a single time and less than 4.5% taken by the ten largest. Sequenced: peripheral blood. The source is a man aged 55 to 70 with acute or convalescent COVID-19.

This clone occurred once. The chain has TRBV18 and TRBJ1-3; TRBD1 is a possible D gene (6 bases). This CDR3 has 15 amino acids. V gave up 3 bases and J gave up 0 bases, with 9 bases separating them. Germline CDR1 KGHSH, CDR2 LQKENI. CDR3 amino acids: CASSPGAVSGNTIYF. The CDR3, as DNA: TGTGCCAGCTCACCGGGGGCTGTCTCTGGAAACACCATATATTTT.

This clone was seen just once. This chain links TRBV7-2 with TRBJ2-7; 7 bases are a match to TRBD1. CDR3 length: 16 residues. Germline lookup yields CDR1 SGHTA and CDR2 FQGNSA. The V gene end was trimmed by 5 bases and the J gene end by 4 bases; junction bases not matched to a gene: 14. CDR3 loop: CASSHSGTVPEYEQYF. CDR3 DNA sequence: TGTGCCAGCAGCCATTCGGGGACAGTACCCGAGTACGAGCAGTACTTC.

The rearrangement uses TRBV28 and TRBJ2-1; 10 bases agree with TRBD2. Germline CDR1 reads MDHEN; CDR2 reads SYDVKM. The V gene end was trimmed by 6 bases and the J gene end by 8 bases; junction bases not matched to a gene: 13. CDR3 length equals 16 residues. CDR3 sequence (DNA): TGTGCCAGCAGGTCTAGCGGGAGAACCCACCGGGATGAGCAGTTCTTC. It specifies CASRSSGRTHRDEQFF.

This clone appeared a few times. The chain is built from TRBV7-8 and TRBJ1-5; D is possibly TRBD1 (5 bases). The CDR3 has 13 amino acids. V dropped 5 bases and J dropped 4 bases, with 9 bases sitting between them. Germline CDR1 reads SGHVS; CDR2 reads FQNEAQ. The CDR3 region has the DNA TGTGCCAGCAGCACGGGACTTAATCAGCCCCAGCATTTT. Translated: CASSTGLNQPQHF.

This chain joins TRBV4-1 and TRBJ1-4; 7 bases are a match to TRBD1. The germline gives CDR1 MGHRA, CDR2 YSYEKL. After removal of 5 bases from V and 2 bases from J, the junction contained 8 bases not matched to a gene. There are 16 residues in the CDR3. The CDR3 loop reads CASSTRQGLTNEKLFF. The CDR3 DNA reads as TGCGCCAGCAGCACCCGACAGGGTTTGACTAATGAAAAACTGTTTTTT.

In DNA form, the CDR3 reads TGTGCCAGCAGCCCTTTTGCGGACAGGATCCAAGAGACCCAGTACTTC. It translates to CASSPFADRIQETQYF. V gene TRBV6-2 or TRBV6-3 combines with J gene TRBJ2-5, with 7 bases fitting TRBD1. With 6 bases clipped from V and 1 base from J, the junction kept 11 bases outside the gene matches. Looked up from germline, CDR1 is MNHEY and CDR2 is SVGEGT. The CDR3 runs 16 residues.

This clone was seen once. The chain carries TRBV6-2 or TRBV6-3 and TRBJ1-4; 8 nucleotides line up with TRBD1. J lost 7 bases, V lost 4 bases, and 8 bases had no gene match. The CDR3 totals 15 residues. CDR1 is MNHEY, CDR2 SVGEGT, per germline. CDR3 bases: TGTGCCAGCAGTTTCGGCTCAGGGGGCCTTGAAAAACTGTTTTTT. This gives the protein CASSFGSGGLEKLFF.

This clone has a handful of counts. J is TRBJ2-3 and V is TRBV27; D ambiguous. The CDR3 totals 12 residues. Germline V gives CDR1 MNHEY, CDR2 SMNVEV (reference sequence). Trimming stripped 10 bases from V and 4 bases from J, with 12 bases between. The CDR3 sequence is CATRREADTQYF. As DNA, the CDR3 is TGTGCCACCCGAAGAGAAGCAGATACGCAGTATTTT.

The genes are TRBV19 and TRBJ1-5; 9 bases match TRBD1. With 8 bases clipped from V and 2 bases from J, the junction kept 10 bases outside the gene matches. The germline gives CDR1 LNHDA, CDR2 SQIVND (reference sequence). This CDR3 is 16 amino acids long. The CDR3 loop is CASRTGDIRGNQPQHF. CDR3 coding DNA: TGTGCCAGTCGGACAGGGGATATTAGGGGCAATCAGCCCCAGCATTTT.

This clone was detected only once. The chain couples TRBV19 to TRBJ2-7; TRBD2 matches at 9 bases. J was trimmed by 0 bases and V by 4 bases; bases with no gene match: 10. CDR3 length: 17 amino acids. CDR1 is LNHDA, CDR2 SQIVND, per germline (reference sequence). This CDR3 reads CASSTGWSGRTSYEQYF. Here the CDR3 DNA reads TGTGCCAGTAGTACAGGGTGGAGCGGGAGGACCTCCTACGAGCAGTACTTC.

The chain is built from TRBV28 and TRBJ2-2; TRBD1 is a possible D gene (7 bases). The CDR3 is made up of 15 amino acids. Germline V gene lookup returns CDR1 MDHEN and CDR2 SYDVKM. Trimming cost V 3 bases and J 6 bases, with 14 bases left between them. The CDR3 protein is CASSFRDREAGELFF. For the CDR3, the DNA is TGTGCCAGCAGTTTTCGCGACAGGGAGGCCGGGGAGCTGTTTTTT.

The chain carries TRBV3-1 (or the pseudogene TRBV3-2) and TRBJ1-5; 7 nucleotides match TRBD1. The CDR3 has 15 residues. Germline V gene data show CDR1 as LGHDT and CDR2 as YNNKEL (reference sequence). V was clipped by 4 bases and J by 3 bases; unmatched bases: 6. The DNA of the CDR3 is TGTGCCAGCAGCCGGGGGACAGCATACAATCAGCCCCAGCATTTT. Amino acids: CASSRGTAYNQPQHF.

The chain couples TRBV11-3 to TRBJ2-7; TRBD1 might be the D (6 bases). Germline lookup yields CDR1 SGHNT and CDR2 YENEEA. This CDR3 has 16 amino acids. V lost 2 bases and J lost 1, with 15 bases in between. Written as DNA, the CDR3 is TGTGCCAGCAGCTTAACCTTGAGGCAGGGGTCCTACGAGCAGTACTTC. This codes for CASSLTLRQGSYEQYF.

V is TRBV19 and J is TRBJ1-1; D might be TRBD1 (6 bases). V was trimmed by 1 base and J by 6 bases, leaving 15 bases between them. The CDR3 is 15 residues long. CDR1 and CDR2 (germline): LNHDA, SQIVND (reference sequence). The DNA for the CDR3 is TGTGCCAGTAGTATAGTCGGGGGGGGCCCCGCTGAAGCTTTCTTT. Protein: CASSIVGGGPAEAFF. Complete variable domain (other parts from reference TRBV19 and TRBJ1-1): DGGITQSPKYLFRKEGQNVTLSCEQNLNHDAMYWYRQDPGQGLRLIYYSQIVNDFQKGDIAEGYSVSREKKESFPLTVTSAQKNPTAFYLCASSIVGGGPAEAFFGQGTRLTVV.

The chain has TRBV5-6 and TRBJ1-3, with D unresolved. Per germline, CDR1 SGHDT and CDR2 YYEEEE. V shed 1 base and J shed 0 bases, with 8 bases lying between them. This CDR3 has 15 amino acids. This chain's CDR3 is CASSLPGSSGNTIYF. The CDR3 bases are TGTGCCAGCAGCTTGCCGGGGAGCTCTGGAAACACCATATATTTT. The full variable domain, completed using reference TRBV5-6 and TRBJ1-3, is DAGVTQSPTHLIKTRGQQVTLRCSPKSGHDTVSWYQQALGQGPQFIFQYYEEEERQRGNFPDRFSGHQFPNYSSELNVNALLLGDSALYLCASSLPGSSGNTIYFGEGSWLTVV.

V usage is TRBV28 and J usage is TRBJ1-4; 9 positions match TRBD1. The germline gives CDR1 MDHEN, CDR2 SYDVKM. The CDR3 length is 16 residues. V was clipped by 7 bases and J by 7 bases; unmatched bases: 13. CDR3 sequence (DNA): TGTGCCAGCACCCTATCTGGACAGGGACAGGGTGAAAAACTGTTTTTT. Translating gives CASTLSGQGQGEKLFF.

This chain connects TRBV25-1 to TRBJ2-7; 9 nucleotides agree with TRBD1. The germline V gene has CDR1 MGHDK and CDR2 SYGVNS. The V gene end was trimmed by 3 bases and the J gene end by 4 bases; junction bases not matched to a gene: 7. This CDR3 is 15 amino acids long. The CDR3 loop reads CASSDPGTGKYEQYF. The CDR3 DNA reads TGTGCCAGCAGTGACCCAGGGACAGGGAAGTACGAGCAGTACTTC.